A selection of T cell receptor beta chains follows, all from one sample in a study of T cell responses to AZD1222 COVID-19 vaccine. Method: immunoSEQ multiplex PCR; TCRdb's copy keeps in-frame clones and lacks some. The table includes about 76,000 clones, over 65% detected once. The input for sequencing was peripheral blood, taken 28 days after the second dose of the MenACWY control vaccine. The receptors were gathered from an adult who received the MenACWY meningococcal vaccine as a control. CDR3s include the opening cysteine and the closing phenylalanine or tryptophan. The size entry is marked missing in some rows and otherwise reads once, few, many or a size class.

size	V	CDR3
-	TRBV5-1	CASSLGWGEETQYF
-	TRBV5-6	CASSLERANTQYF
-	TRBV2	CASSQLAASSYEQYF
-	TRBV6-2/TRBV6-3	CASSRGQGINHSNQPQHF
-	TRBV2	CASSVTTNIQYF
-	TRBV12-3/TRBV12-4	CASSPPTREKLFF
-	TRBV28	CASGGGGNLAEQYF
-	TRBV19	CASSPGRNTGELFF
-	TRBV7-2	CASSAGTGNSPLHF
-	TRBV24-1	CATSDLGRQETQYF
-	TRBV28	CASTFRGNTEAFF
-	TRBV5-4	CASSSFSDPGSGNTIYF
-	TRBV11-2	CASSLLAGGQGDTQYF
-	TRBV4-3	CASSQDLQGLNQPQHF
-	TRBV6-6	CASTDLVGDMNTEAFF
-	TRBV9	CASSSGGSFGELFF
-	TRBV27	CASSLGGGGNSPLHF
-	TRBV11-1	CASSLAGAGELFF
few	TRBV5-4	CASSMQRTGELFF
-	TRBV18	CASSPLDSFSEQFF
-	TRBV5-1	CASSLLGLAGEETQYF
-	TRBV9	CASSPAVWLNGYTF
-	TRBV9	CASSVEGLVADTQYF
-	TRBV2	CASSDAGVPDTQYF
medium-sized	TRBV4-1	CASSQEQGASSPLHF
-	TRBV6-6	CASSYRGQANTGELFF
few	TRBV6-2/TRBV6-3	CASSYLRIAGGPGDEQFF
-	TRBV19	CASATSRKETQYF
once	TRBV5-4	CASSLEGDEQYF
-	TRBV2	CASSAGTRGYTF
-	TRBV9	CASSVEGGPLNEQFF
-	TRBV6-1	CASSERGYEQYF
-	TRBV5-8	CASTRDRLALSPLHF
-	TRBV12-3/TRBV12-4	CASSLGRSGEQFF
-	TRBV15	CATSRGPIPNEKLFF
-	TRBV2	CASSGSTNEKLFF
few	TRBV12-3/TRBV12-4	CASSGANYGYTF
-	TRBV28	CASSLSEQPQHF
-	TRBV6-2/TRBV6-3	CASSYNLNTEAFF
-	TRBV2	CASSALAGGRNEQFF
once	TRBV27	CASSLLRPLGNSPLHF
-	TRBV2	CASSAIGGGGYTF
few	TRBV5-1	CASSPGLAGGPGYEQYF
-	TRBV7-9	CASSLGGAFNEKLFF
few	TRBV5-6	CASSLGVAGGPGSGNTIYF
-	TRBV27	CASSPGRMNTGELFF
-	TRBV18	CASSPLPFGRGPLNTEAFF
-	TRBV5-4	CASSLGAGVNTEAFF
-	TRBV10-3	CAISESGMREAFF
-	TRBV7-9	CASSTLGDKEQYF
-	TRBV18	CASSPETAPTGEQYF
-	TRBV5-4	CASSVGTMNTEAFF
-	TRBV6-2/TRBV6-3	CASSFIPGHSSGANVLTF
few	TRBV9	CASSVGTPAAEAFF
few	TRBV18	CASSPGAEAEAFF
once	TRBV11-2	CASSPVRGRGGEKLFF
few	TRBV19	CASSIRTDYTEAFF
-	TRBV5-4	CASSRGSGTGFAYEQYF
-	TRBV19	CASSRGDEFSEAFF